The next 6 T cell receptor beta chains were all read from a single sample in a study of CD8 T cells in Susac syndrome. The RNA input was about 0.45 to 1 ug, and it was reverse transcribed with random hexamers. TCRdb called the immunoSEQ multiplex PCR reads again in MiXCR, with one record for every CDR3 protein. In the table there are some 200,000 distinct CDR3 sequences, about 95% of which are singletons. Sequencing was done on a sample of CD8+ T cells from PBMCs. All receptors derive from a human donor with Susac syndrome.

The rearrangement uses TRBV3-1 and TRBJ1-1; D remains unclear. Trimming shortened V by 3 bases and J by 0 bases, and 14 bases separated the two germline ends. Germline CDR1 and CDR2: LGHDT and YNNKEL (reference sequence). CDR3 length: 16 amino acids. CDR3 protein: CASSQEQLLMNTEAFF. The CDR3, as DNA: TGTGCCAGCAGCCAGGAACAGCTACTGATGAACACTGAAGCTTTCTTT.

The chain carries TRBV9 and TRBJ2-1, with 9 bases aligning to TRBD1. The CDR3 runs to 14 residues. Germline CDR1 SGDLS, CDR2 YYNGEE. The J segment lost 4 bases and the V segment lost 7 bases, leaving 6 bases of the junction unmatched. The CDR3 protein is CASAKDRGYNEQFF. CDR3 nucleotides: TGTGCCAGCGCTAAAGACAGGGGGTACAATGAGCAGTTCTTC.

V and J are TRBV9 and TRBJ2-7; the D gene is possibly TRBD2 (5 bases). Germline V gene data show CDR1 as SGDLS and CDR2 as YYNGEE. The V end was cut by 1 base, the J end by 3 bases, with 8 bases between. This CDR3 spans 13 amino acids. The CDR3 DNA reads TGTGCCAGCAGCGTATCCGGGGACTACGAGCAGTACTTC. Translation: CASSVSGDYEQYF.

The chain combines TRBV30 with TRBJ2-6; no definite D call. CDR3 length: 12 amino acids. Deletions cut 8 bases from V and 0 bases from J, with 5 bases between. The V gene's germline CDR1 is GTSNPN and CDR2 SVGIG (reference sequence). CDR3 nucleotide sequence: TGTGCCCATTACTCTGGGGCCAACGTCCTGACTTTC. As protein: CAHYSGANVLTF.

The genes are TRBV25-1 and TRBJ2-2; 9 bases match TRBD1. The CDR3 runs 16 residues. V lost 6 bases and J lost 5; bases outside the gene matches: 10. Germline CDR1 MGHDK, CDR2 SYGVNS. CDR3 amino acids: CASRSDGQGTTGELFF. CDR3 DNA: TGTGCCAGCAGGAGTGATGGACAGGGGACGACCGGGGAGCTGTTTTTT.

This clonotype was seen a single time. The chain links TRBV30 to TRBJ2-2; tentatively, D is TRBD2 (5 bases). From germline, CDR1 is GTSNPN and CDR2 SVGIG (reference sequence). The length of the CDR3 is 15 residues. Trimming pared 8 bases from V and 4 bases from J, leaving 20 bases between. DNA for the CDR3: TGTGCCGGCTTCTTTTTGGACTTCGGCACCGGGGAGCTGTTTTTT. Translation gives CAGFFLDFGTGELFF. The whole variable domain, remainder taken from reference TRBV30 and TRBJ2-2, is SQTIHQWPATLVQPVGSPLSLECTVEGTSNPNLYWYRQAAGRGLQLLFYSVGIGQISSEVPQNLSASRPQDRQFILSSKKLLLSDSGFYLCAGFFLDFGTGELFFGEGSRLTVL.